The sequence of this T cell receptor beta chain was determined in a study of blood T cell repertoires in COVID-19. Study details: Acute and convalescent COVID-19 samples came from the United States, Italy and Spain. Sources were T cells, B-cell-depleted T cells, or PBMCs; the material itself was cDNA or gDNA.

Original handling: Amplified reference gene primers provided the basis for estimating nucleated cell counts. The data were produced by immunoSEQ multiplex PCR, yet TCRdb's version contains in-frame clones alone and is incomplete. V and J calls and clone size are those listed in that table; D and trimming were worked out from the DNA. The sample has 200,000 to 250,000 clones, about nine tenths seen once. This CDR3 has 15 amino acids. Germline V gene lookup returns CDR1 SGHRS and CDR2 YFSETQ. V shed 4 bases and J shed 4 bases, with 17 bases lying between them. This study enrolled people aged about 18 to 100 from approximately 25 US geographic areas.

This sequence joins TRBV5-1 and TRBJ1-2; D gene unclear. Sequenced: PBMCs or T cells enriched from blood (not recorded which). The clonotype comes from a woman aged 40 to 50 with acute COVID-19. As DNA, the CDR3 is TGCGCCAGCAGCCCTGACACGGTGGGTTCCTATGGCTACACCTTC. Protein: CASSPDTVGSYGYTF.